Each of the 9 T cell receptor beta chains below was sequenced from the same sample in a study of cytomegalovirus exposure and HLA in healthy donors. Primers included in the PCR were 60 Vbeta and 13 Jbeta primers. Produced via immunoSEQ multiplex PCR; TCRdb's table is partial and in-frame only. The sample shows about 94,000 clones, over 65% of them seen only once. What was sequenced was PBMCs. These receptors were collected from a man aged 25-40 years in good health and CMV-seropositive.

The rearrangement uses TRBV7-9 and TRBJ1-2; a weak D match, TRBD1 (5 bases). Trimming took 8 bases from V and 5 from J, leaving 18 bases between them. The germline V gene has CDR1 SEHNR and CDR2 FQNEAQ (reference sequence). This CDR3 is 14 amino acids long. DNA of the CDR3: TGTGCCAGCGACAGACCAAGAATTGGGTATGGCTACACCTTC. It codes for CASDRPRIGYGYTF.

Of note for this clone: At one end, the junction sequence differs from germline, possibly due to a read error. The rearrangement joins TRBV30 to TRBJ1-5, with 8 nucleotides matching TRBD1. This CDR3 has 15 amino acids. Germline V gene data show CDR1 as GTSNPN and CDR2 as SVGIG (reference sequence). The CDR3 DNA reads TGTGCCTGGACCTTTTGGACAGGGTCTTATCAGCCCCAGAATTTT. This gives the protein CAWTFWTGSYQPQNF.

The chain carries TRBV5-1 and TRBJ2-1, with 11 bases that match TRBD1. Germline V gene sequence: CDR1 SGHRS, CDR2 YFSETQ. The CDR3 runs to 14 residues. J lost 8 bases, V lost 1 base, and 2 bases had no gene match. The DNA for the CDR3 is TGCGCCAGCAGCTTGCGGACAGGGGGCGATGAGCAGTTCTTC. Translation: CASSLRTGGDEQFF. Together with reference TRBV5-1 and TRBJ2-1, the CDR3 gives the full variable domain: KAGVTQTPRYLIKTRGQQVTLSCSPISGHRSVSWYQQTPGQGLQFLFEYFSETQRNKGNFPGRFSGRQFSNSRSEMNVSTLELGDSALYLCASSLRTGGDEQFFGPGTRLTVL.

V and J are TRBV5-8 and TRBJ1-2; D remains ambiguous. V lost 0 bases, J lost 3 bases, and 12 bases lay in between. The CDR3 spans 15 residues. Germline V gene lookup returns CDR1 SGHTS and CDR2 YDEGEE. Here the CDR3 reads CASSLERSPYYGYTF. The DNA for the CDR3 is TGTGCCAGCAGCTTGGAGCGCTCGCCCTACTATGGCTACACCTTC.

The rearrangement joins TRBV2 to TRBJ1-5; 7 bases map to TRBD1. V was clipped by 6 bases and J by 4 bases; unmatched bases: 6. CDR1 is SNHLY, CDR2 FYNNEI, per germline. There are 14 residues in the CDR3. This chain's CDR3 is CASSVDRANQPQHF. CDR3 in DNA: TGTGCCAGCAGCGTAGACAGGGCGAATCAGCCCCAGCATTTT.

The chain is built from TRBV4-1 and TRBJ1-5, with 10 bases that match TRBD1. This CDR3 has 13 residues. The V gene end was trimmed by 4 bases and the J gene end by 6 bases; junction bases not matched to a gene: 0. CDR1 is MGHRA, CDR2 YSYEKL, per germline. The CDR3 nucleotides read TGCGCCAGCAGCCGGACAGGGGGTCAGCCCCAGCATTTT. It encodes CASSRTGGQPQHF.

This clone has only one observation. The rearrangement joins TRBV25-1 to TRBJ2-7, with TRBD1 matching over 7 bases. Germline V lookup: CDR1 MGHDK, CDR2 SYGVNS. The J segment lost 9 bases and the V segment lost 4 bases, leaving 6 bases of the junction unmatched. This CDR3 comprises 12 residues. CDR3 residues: CASSVTGSAQYF. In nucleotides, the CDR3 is TGTGCCAGCAGTGTGACAGGGTCGGCGCAGTACTTC.

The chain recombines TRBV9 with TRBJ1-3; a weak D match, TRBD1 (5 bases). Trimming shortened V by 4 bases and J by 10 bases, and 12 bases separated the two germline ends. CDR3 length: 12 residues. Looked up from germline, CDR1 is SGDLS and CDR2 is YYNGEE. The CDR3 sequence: CASSIHGGTIYF. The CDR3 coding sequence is TGTGCCAGCAGCATACATGGGGGGACCATATATTTT.

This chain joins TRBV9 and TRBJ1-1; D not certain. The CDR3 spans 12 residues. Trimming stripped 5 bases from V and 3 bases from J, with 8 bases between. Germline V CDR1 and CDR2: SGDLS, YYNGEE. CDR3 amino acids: CASSRGDTEAFF. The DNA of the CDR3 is TGTGCCAGCAGTCGGGGTGACACTGAAGCTTTCTTT.